The T cell receptor beta chain described here comes from a study of blood T cells in healthy people across ages. General study results and limits: Whereas aged donors had fewer naive CD4+ cells, long-lived donors had more of them and higher diversity. Any conclusive comparison of naive versus antigen-experienced cells was prevented by using unsorted PBMCs. There was a strong correlation between TCR beta diversity and naive T cell percentage. Per million T cells, TCR beta diversity dropped about linearly as age rose.

CDR1 and CDR2 (germline): MNHNS, SASEGT. The CDR3 runs to 13 residues. After removal of 4 bases from V and 5 bases from J, the junction contained 4 bases not matched to a gene. In regard to this clonotype: Its antigen is undetermined.

Alongside a J-beta primer mix, a sample-barcoded 5' primer served in a second PCR lasting roughly 7 to 11 cycles. From the 5' RACE reads, TCRdb called clonotypes with MiXCR, one entry per CDR3 protein. The sample includes about 640,000 distinct CDR3 sequences, 45% to 65% seen only once; the top ten take roughly 34%. The rearrangement links TRBV6-1 to TRBJ2-5; 7 nucleotides line up with TRBD1. The sample taken for sequencing was blood. This receptor was identified in a man aged 60-69 years in good health. DNA of the CDR3: TGTGCCAGCAGTGCGACAGGGCTTGAGACCCAGTACTTC. Its translation is CASSATGLETQYF.